This T cell receptor (beta chain) was identified during a study of blood T cell repertoires in COVID-19. Looking at the study overall: From the United States, Italy and Spain came samples of acute and convalescent COVID-19.

The assay was immunoSEQ multiplex PCR, and TCRdb's table has in-frame clones only and misses some. The data show hundreds of thousands of clones, approximately 81% seen once. This clone was recorded a few times. This clonotype was sampled from a woman aged 80 or over with active or convalescent COVID-19. Material: peripheral blood.

CDR3 sequence: CASTLDRSTDTQYF. In DNA form, the CDR3 reads TGTGCCAGCACGCTGGACAGGAGCACAGATACGCAGTATTTT. The rearrangement links TRBV7-9 to TRBJ2-3, with TRBD1 identical over 7 bases. Germline lookup yields CDR1 SEHNR and CDR2 FQNEAQ (reference sequence). The CDR3 runs to 14 residues. The junction had 4 bases not matched to a gene; V was cut back by 7 bases and J by 0 bases.